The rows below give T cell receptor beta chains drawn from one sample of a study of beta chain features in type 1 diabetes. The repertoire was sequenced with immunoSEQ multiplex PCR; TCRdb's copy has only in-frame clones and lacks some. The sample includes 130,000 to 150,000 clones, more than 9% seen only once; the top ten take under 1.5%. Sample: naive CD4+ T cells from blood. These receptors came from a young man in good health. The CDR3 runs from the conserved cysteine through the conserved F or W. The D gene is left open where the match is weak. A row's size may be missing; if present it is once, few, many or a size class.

CDR3: CASSLDTYNQPQHF; DNA: TGTGCCAGCAGCTTAGACACGTACAATCAGCCCCAGCATTTT; D: -; V: TRBV7-2; size: many; J: TRBJ1-5
CDR3: CASSMAGINQPQHF; DNA: TGTGCCAGCAGCATGGCAGGTATCAATCAGCCCCAGCATTTT; D: -; V: TRBV9; size: -; J: TRBJ1-5
CDR3: CASSFLRVTDTQYF; DNA: TGTGCCAGCAGCTTTCTCAGGGTCACAGATACGCAGTATTTT; D: -; V: TRBV7-2; size: -; J: TRBJ2-3
CDR3: CASSLGLAGIDEQFF; DNA: TGTGCCAGCAGCTTAGGACTAGCGGGGATCGATGAGCAGTTCTTC; D: TRBD2; V: TRBV7-9; size: -; J: TRBJ2-1
CDR3: CASSLTPDRAMNYTF; DNA: TGTGCCAGCAGCTTAACCCCAGACAGGGCTATGAACTACACCTTC; D: TRBD1; V: TRBV11-2; size: few; J: TRBJ1-2
CDR3: CSVLTGTGSYEQYF; DNA: TGCAGCGTTTTGACCGGGACAGGCTCCTACGAGCAGTACTTC; D: TRBD1; V: TRBV29-1; size: many; J: TRBJ2-7
CDR3: CASSYSGQHYGYTF; DNA: TGTGCCAGCAGTTACTCTGGACAACACTATGGCTACACCTTC; D: -; V: TRBV6-5; size: -; J: TRBJ1-2
CDR3: CASSPGTAAYNEQFF; DNA: TGTGCCAGCAGTCCCGGGACAGCCGCCTACAATGAGCAGTTCTTC; D: TRBD1; V: TRBV28; size: few; J: TRBJ2-1
CDR3: CASSLSGRNEKLFF; DNA: TGTGCCAGCAGCTTGTCAGGGCGTAATGAAAAACTGTTTTTT; D: -; V: TRBV5-4; size: few; J: TRBJ1-4
CDR3: CASSSHGTVNTEAFF; DNA: TGTGCCAGCAGCTCCCATGGGACAGTGAACACTGAAGCTTTCTTT; D: TRBD1; V: TRBV7-2; size: -; J: TRBJ1-1
CDR3: CASSFPGSYNEQFF; DNA: TGTGCCAGCAGTTTCCCGGGGTCCTACAATGAGCAGTTCTTC; D: -; V: TRBV28; size: few; J: TRBJ2-1